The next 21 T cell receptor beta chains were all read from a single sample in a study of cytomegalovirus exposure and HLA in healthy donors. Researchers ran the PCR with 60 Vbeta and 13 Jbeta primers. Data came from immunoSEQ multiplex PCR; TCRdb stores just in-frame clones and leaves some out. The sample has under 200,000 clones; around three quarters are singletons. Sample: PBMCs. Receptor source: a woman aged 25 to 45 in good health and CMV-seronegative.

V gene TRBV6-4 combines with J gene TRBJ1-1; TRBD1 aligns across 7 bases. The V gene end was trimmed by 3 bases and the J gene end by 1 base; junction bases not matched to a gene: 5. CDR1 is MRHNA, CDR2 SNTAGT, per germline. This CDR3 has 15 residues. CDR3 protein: CASSESDRRNTEAFF. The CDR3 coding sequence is TGTGCCAGCAGTGAGTCGGACAGGAGGAACACTGAAGCTTTCTTT.

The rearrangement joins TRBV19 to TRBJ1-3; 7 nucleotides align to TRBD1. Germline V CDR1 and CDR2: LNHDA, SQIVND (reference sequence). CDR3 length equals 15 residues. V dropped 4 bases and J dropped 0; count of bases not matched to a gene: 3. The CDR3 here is CASSTGQYSGNTIYF. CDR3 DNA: TGTGCCAGTAGTACGGGACAGTACTCTGGAAACACCATATATTTT.

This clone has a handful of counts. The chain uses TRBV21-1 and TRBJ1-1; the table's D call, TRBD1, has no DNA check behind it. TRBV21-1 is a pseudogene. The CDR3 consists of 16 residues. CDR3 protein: CASSKGVQTKNTEAFF. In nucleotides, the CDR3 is TGTGCCAGCAGCAAAGGGGTACAGACCAAAAACACTGAAGCTTTCTTT.

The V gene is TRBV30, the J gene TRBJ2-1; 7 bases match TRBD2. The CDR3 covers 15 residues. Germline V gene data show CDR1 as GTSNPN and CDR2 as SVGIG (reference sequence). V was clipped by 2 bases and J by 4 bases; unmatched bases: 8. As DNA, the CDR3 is TGTGCCTGGAGTCGCCGTGCGGGAGATTACAATGAGCAGTTCTTC. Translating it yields CAWSRRAGDYNEQFF.

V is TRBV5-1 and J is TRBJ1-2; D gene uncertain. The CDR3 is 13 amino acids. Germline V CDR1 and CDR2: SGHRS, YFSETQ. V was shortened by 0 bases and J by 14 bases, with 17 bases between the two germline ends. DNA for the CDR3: TGCGCCAGCAGCTTGGAAGCGGGGTCCCCTACAACCTTC. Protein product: CASSLEAGSPTTF. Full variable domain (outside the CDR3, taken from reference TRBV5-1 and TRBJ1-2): KAGVTQTPRYLIKTRGQQVTLSCSPISGHRSVSWYQQTPGQGLQFLFEYFSETQRNKGNFPGRFSGRQFSNSRSEMNVSTLELGDSALYLCASSLEAGSPTTFGSGTRLTVV.

The CDR3 here is CASSVAKPMELAASYNEQFF. CDR3 sequence (DNA): TGTGCCAGCAGCGTAGCTAAACCCATGGAACTAGCGGCTTCCTACAATGAGCAGTTCTTC. The chain employs TRBV9 and TRBJ2-1; 8 bases fit TRBD2. There are 20 residues in the CDR3. Germline V gene sequence: CDR1 SGDLS, CDR2 YYNGEE. The V segment lost 0 bases and the J segment 1 base; nucleotides outside the gene matches: 15.

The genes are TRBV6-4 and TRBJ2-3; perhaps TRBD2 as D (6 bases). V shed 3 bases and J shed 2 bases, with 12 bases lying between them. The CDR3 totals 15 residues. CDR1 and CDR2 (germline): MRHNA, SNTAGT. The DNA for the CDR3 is TGTGCCAGCAGTGAGGGGCGGGAACCCACAGATACGCAGTATTTT. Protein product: CASSEGREPTDTQYF.

The CDR3 spells CASSESTGTGDGYGYTF. In nucleotides, the CDR3 is TGCGCCAGCAGCGAATCCACCGGGACAGGGGACGGCTATGGCTACACCTTC. This chain links TRBV5-1 with TRBJ1-2; 10 bases map to TRBD1. This CDR3 is built from 17 residues. Germline CDR1 reads SGHRS; CDR2 reads YFSETQ. Trimming cost V 4 bases and J 4 bases; bases outside gene matches: 13.

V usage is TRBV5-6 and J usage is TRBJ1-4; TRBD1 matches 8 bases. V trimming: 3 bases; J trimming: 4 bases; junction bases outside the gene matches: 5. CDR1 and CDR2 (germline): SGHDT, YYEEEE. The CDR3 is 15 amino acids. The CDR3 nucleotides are TGTGCCAGCAGCTCCCGGGACAGGCTTAATGAAAAACTGTTTTTT. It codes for CASSSRDRLNEKLFF.

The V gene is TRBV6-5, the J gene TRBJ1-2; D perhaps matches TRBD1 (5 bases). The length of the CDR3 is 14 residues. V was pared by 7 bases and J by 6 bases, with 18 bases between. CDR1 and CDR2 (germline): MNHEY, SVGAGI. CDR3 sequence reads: CASIRGQGSDGYTF. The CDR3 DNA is TGTGCCAGCATTCGCGGTCAGGGATCGGATGGCTACACCTTC.

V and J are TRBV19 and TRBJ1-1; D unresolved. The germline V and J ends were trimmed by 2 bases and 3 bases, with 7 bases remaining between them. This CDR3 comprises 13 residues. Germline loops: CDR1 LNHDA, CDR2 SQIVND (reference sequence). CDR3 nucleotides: TGTGCCAGTAGTATACGGAGCTACACTGAAGCTTTCTTT. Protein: CASSIRSYTEAFF. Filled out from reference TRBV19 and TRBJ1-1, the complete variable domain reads DGGITQSPKYLFRKEGQNVTLSCEQNLNHDAMYWYRQDPGQGLRLIYYSQIVNDFQKGDIAEGYSVSREKKESFPLTVTSAQKNPTAFYLCASSIRSYTEAFFGQGTRLTVV.

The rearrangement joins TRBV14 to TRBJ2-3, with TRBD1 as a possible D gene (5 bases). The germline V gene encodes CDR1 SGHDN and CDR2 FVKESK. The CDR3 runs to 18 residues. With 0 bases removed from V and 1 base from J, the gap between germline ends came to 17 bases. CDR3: CASSQELITPRGTDTQYF. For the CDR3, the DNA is TGTGCCAGCAGCCAAGAGTTGATAACCCCCAGGGGCACAGATACGCAGTATTTT.

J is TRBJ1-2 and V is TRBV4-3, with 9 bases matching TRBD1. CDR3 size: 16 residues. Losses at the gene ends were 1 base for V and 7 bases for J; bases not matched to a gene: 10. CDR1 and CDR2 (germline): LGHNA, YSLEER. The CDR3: CASSQGTGTGSLGYTF. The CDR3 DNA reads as TGCGCCAGCAGCCAAGGCACCGGGACAGGGAGTCTTGGCTACACCTTC.

CDR3 loop: CASSLDRNTEAFF. In DNA, the CDR3 is TGTGCCAGCAGCCTGGACAGGAACACTGAAGCTTTCTTT. This rearrangement joins TRBV2 to TRBJ1-1; a possible D gene is TRBD1 (6 bases). In germline, CDR1 is SNHLY, CDR2 FYNNEI. The length of the CDR3 is 13 residues. The ends were cut back, 6 bases at V and 1 base at J, with 9 bases in the middle.

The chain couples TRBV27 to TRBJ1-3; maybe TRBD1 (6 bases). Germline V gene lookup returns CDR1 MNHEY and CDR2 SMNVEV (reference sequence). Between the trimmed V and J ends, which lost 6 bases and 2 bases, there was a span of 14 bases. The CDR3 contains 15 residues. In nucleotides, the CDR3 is TGTGCCAGCAGACCCGGGGGGCATCCTGGAAACACCATATATTTT. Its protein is CASRPGGHPGNTIYF.

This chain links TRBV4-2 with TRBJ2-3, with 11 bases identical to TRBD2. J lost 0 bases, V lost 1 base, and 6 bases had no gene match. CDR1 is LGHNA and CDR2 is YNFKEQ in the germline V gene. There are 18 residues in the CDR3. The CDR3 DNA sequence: TGTGCCAGCAGCCAAGTGTCCCTAGCGGGGGGAAGCACAGATACGCAGTATTTT. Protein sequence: CASSQVSLAGGSTDTQYF.

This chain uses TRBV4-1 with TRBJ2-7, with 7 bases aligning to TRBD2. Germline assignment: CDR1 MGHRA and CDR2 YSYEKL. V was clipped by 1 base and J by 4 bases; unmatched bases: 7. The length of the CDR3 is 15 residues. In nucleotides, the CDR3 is TGCGCCAGCAGCCAAGGACTAGCCTCGGCGTACGAGCAGTACTTC. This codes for CASSQGLASAYEQYF.

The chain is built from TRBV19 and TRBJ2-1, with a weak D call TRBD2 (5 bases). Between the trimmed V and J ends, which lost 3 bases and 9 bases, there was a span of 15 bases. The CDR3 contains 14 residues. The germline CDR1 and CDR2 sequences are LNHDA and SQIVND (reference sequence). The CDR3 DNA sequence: TGTGCCAGTAGTATGAGGCTAGCTTCTCGTGAGCAGTTCTTC. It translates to CASSMRLASREQFF.

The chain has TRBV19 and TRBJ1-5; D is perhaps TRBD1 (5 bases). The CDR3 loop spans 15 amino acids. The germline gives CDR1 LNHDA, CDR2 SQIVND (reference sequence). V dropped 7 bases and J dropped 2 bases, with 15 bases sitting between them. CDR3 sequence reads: CASTGFPGGNQPQHF. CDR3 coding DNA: TGTGCCAGTACGGGATTCCCGGGGGGCAATCAGCCCCAGCATTTT. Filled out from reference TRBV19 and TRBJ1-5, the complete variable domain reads DGGITQSPKYLFRKEGQNVTLSCEQNLNHDAMYWYRQDPGQGLRLIYYSQIVNDFQKGDIAEGYSVSREKKESFPLTVTSAQKNPTAFYLCASTGFPGGNQPQHFGDGTRLSIL.

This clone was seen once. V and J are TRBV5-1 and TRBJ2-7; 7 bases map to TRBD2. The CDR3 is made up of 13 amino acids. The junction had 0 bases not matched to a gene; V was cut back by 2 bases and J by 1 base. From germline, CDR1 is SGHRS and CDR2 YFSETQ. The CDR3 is CASSFGRSYEQYF. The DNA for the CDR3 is TGCGCCAGCAGCTTCGGGAGGTCCTACGAGCAGTACTTC.

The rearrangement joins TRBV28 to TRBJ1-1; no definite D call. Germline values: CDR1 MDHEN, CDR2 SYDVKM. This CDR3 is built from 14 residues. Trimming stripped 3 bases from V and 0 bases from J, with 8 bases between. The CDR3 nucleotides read TGTGCCAGCAGTTTGAGACTATTGAACACTGAAGCTTTCTTT. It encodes CASSLRLLNTEAFF.